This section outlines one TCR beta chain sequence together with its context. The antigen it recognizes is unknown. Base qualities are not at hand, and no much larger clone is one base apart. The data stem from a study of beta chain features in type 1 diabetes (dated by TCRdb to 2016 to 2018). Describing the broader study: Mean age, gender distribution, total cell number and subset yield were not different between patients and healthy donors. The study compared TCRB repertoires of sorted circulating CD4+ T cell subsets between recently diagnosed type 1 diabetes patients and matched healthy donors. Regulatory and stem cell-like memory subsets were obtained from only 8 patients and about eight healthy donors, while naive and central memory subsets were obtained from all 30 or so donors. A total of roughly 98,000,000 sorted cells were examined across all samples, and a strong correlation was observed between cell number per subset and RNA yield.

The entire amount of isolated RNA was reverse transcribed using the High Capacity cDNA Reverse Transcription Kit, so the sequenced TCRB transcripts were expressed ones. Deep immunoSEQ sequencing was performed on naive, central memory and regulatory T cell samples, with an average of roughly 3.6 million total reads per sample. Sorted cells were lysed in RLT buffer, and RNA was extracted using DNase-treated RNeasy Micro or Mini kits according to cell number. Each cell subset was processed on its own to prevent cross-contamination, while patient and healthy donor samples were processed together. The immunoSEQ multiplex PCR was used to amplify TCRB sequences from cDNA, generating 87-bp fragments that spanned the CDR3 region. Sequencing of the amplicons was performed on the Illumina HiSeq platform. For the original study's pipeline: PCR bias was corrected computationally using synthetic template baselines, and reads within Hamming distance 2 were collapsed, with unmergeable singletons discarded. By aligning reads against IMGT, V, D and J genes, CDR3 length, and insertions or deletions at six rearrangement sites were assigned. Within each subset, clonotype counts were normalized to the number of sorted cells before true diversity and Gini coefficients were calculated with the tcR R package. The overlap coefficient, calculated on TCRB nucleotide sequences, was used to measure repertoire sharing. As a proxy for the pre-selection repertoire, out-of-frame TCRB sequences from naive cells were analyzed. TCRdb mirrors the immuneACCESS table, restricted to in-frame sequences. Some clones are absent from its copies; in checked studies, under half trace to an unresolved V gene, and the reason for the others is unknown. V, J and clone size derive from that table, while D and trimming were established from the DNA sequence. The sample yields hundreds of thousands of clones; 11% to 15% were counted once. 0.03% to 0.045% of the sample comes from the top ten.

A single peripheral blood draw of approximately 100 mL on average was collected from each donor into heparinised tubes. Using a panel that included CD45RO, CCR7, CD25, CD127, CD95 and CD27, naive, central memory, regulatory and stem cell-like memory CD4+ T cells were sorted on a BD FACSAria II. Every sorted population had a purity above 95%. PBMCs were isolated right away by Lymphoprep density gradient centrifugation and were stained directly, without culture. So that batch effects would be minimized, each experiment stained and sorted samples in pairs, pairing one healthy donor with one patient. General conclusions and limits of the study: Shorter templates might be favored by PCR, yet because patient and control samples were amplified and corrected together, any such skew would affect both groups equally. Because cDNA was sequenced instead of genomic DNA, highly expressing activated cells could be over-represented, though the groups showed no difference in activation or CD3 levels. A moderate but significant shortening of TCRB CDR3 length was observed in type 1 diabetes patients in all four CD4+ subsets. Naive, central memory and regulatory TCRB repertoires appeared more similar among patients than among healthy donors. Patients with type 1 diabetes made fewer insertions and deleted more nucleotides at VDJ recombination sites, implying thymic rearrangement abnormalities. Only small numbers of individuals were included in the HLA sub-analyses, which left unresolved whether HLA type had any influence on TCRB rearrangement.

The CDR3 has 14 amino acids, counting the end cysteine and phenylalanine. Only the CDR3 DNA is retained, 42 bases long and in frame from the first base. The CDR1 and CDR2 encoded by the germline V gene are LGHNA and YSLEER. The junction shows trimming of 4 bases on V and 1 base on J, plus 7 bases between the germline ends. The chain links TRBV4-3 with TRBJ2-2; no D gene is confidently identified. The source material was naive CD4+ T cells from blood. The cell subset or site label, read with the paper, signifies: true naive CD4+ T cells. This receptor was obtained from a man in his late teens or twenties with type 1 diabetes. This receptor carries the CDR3 CASSRDWNTGELFF. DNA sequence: TGCGCCAGCAGCCGCGATTGGAACACCGGGGAGCTGTTTTTT.